This paragraph covers one T cell receptor beta chain sequence. These data are taken from a study of blood T cell repertoires in COVID-19. Generated by immunoSEQ multiplex PCR, the TCRdb table keeps only in-frame clones and is missing some. The table lists around 110,000 clones, less than 95% of them singletons. CDR1 is KGHSH, CDR2 LQKENI, per germline. The V gene lost 6 bases and the J gene lost 2 bases, with 13 bases spanning the gap. The CDR3 is 15 amino acids. The TCR sequence derives from a human donor with active COVID-19. The donor label of this sample is uncertain. The sample was peripheral blood. The V call is TRBV18, the J call TRBJ1-4; D is uncertain. CDR3 in amino acids: CASSPVRVTNEKLFF. The DNA of the CDR3 is TGTGCCAGCTCCCCGGTGAGGGTGACTAATGAAAAACTGTTTTTT.